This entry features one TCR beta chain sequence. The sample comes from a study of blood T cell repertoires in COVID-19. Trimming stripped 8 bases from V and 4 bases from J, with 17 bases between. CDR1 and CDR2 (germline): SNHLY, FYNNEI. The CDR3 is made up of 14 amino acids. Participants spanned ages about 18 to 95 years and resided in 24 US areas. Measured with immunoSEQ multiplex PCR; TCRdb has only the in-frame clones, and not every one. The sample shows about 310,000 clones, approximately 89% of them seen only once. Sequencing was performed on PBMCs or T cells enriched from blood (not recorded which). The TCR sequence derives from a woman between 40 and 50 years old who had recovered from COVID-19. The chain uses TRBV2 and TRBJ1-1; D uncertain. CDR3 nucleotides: TGTGCCAGCGTGGGCTTGGAAAGCAGCACTGAAGCTTTCTTT. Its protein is CASVGLESSTEAFF.